This T cell receptor (beta chain) was identified during a study of blood T cell repertoires in COVID-19. As for the study in general: Some COVID-19 samples were acute and others convalescent; all came from the United States, Italy and Spain.

V lost 6 bases and J lost 8, with 22 bases in between. The germline gives CDR1 WSHSY, CDR2 SAAADI. This CDR3 comprises 15 residues. Seattle patients were enrolled during active infection and followed longitudinally. In the study's own analysis: Reference gene primer amplification gave estimated nucleated cell counts. Libraries were prepared by immunoSEQ multiplex PCR; TCRdb keeps only in-frame clonotypes and omits some of them. V and J calls and clone size are those listed in that table; D and trimming were worked out from the DNA. Of about 38,000 clones listed, roughly 70% are singletons. The clonotype originates from a man between 65 and 85 years old with COVID-19, enrolled during active disease. The rearrangement joins TRBV10-2 to TRBJ1-2, with D perhaps matching TRBD1 (5 bases). Sequencing was performed on peripheral blood. The CDR3, as DNA: TGCGCCAGCAGGGGGGGTCGAGCGACTGTTCGCGGCTACACCTTC. This sequence encodes CASRGGRATVRGYTF.